This TCR beta chain stems from a study of Graves' ophthalmopathy and Graves' hyperthyroidism. This clonotype was observed many times. Antigen unknown. Amplified material comprised TCR beta CDR3 regions derived from RNA transcripts. The workflow started with a first-round RT-PCR run with HTBI primers and then moved on to a second-round multiplex PCR. In TCRdb, the multiplex PCR reads were re-called with MiXCR into one record per CDR3 protein. The sample records under 400,000 distinct CDR3 sequences, under 20% being singletons. This CDR3 is 15 amino acids long. Trimming left V 0 bases short and J 4 bases short, with 13 bases between. The germline CDR1 and CDR2 sequences are MGHRA and YSYEKL. Regarding the study as a whole: Clonotypes were expanded in thyroid at above 0.001 frequency, and most also appeared in blood. Cross-validated, the 13-signature model showed 87.88%/81.08% sensitivity/specificity, and 80%/75% in the test set.

Lactation, pregnancy, uncontrolled infections and other autoimmune diseases were all grounds for excluding patients. The chain uses TRBV4-1 and TRBJ2-7; tentative D call: TRBD1 (6 bases). Sequenced: peripheral blood. This TCR derives from an adult man with Graves' ophthalmopathy. In nucleotides, the CDR3 is TGCGCCAGCAGCCAAGACCAGGGGATTAGGTACGAGCAGTACTTC. Protein sequence: CASSQDQGIRYEQYF.